This TCR beta chain was retrieved from a study of early T cells in non-severe SARS-CoV-2 infection. TCRdb reprocessed the 5' RACE reads via MiXCR and lists one record per CDR3 protein. The table has 85,000 to 100,000 distinct CDR3 sequences, approximately 10% seen once; the top ten hold roughly 4.5%. This CDR3 contains 17 residues. The receptor was derived from an adult who was a healthcare worker with PCR-confirmed SARS-CoV-2 infection or an uninfected control (not recorded which). The chain employs TRBV3-2 and TRBJ2-3; TRBD2 is the table's D call and was not checked against the DNA. TRBV3-2 is an annotated pseudogene. Sequenced material: whole blood, taken at baseline. The CDR3 nucleotides are TGTGCCAGCAGCCAAGACCTGACTAGCCTGTACACAGATACGCAGTATTTT. It encodes CASSQDLTSLYTDTQYF.